Listed below are T cell receptor beta chains from one sample, sequenced in a study of blood T cell repertoires in COVID-19. Profiling relied on immunoSEQ multiplex PCR, and the TCRdb table lists in-frame clones only, not all of them. The table lists 200,000 to 250,000 clones, more than 75% of them singletons. Sequencing was performed on PBMCs or T cells enriched from blood (not recorded which). These receptors all come from a man aged 35 to 55 who had recovered from COVID-19. Each CDR3 is given with its conserved first and last residue. A D gene is named only where the DNA matches it firmly. Where a row states a size, it is once, few, many or the class of an expanded clone; other rows omit it.

d_call	v_call	clone_size	j_call	cdr3_aa	cdr3_nt
TRBD1	TRBV2	-	TRBJ2-5	CASSLRGRGEETQYF	TGTGCCAGCAGCCTCAGGGGGCGCGGAGAAGAGACCCAGTACTTC
TRBD2	TRBV6-5	-	TRBJ2-1	CASSLSGTSRNEQFF	TGTGCCAGCAGCCTTTCCGGGACTAGCCGCAATGAGCAGTTCTTC
-	TRBV24-1	-	TRBJ2-3	CATSEYPGSTQYF	TGTGCCACCAGTGAGTACCCCGGGTCTACGCAGTATTTT
TRBD2	TRBV18	-	TRBJ2-7	CASSPPTRLAPDSYEQYF	TGTGCCAGCTCACCACCGACAAGACTAGCGCCTGACTCCTACGAGCAGTACTTC
TRBD1	TRBV3-1/TRBV3-2	-	TRBJ2-1	CASSQAGTGADNEQFF	TGTGCCAGCAGCCAGGCCGGGACAGGGGCGGACAATGAGCAGTTCTTC
-	TRBV9	once	TRBJ1-6	CASSVELLRSYNSPLHF	TGTGCCAGCAGCGTAGAACTTCTGAGATCCTATAATTCACCCCTCCACTTT
-	TRBV6-4	-	TRBJ1-1	CASSDGRGPTEAFF	TGTGCCAGCAGTGACGGGCGGGGTCCCACTGAAGCTTTCTTT
-	TRBV18	-	TRBJ1-1	CASSPLNGGENTEAFF	TGTGCCAGCTCACCACTAAACGGGGGGGAGAACACTGAAGCTTTCTTT
-	TRBV7-2	-	TRBJ1-1	CASSLGAVQLEAFF	TGTGCCAGCAGCTTAGGAGCGGTACAGCTAGAAGCTTTCTTT
-	TRBV5-6	-	TRBJ2-6	CASSFERSGANVLTF	TGTGCCAGCAGCTTCGAGCGCTCTGGGGCCAACGTCCTGACTTTC
-	TRBV6-6	-	TRBJ1-4	CASHMGPTNEKLFF	TGTGCCAGCCATATGGGGCCAACTAATGAAAAACTGTTTTTT
-	TRBV5-1	-	TRBJ1-5	CASSLSTGLHQPQHF	TGCGCCAGCAGCTTGTCCACAGGGCTGCATCAGCCCCAGCATTTT
TRBD2	TRBV5-1	-	TRBJ2-5	CASGTSGGLGTQYF	TGCGCCAGCGGGACTAGCGGGGGACTGGGGACCCAGTACTTC
-	TRBV7-2	once	TRBJ2-2	CASSLRYRDPGELFF	TGTGCCAGCAGCCTACGTTACAGGGACCCCGGGGAGCTGTTTTTT
-	TRBV7-8	-	TRBJ2-5	CASSWEGSQGTQYF	TGTGCCAGCAGCTGGGAAGGGTCTCAGGGGACCCAGTACTTC
-	TRBV19	-	TRBJ2-6	CASSPGGGANVLTF	TGTGCCAGTAGTCCCGGTGGTGGGGCCAACGTCCTGACTTTC
-	TRBV28	-	TRBJ1-2	CASRDSYGYTF	TGTGCCAGCAGGGACAGCTATGGCTACACCTTC
TRBD1	TRBV30	-	TRBJ2-5	CAWSGQGTQYF	TGTGCCTGGAGTGGACAGGGTACCCAGTACTTC
-	TRBV9	-	TRBJ2-2	CASSGLGNTGELFF	TGTGCCAGCAGCGGACTAGGGAACACCGGGGAGCTGTTTTTT
TRBD2	TRBV7-2	-	TRBJ2-1	CASSSSGLVNNEQFF	TGTGCCAGCAGCTCCTCGGGACTAGTTAACAATGAGCAGTTCTTC
-	TRBV7-9	-	TRBJ2-1	CASSLALGGGDDEQFF	TGTGCCAGCAGCTTAGCGCTAGGAGGGGGGGACGATGAGCAGTTCTTC
-	TRBV6-4	-	TRBJ2-2	CASSDSLVDSTGELFF	TGTGCCAGCAGTGACTCCCTAGTGGACAGCACCGGGGAGCTGTTTTTT
-	TRBV5-1	-	TRBJ2-5	CASSPTGPGGTQYF	TGCGCCAGCAGCCCGACGGGCCCTGGAGGGACCCAGTACTTC
-	TRBV27	-	TRBJ1-5	CASSLNMGGELNQPQHF	TGTGCCAGCAGTTTAAATATGGGAGGGGAACTCAATCAGCCCCAGCATTTT
TRBD2	TRBV4-2	-	TRBJ2-4	CASSQVSGDNKNIQYF	TGTGCCAGCAGCCAAGTTAGCGGGGACAACAAAAACATTCAGTACTTC
-	TRBV9	once	TRBJ1-1	CASSAHIDTEAFF	TGTGCCAGCAGCGCCCATATAGACACTGAAGCTTTCTTT
TRBD1	TRBV7-6	-	TRBJ2-2	CASSETGQGIANTGELFF	TGTGCCAGCAGCGAGACGGGACAGGGAATTGCGAACACCGGGGAGCTGTTTTTT
-	TRBV5-1	-	TRBJ1-1	CASSLGGSTEAFF	TGCGCCAGCAGCTTGGGTGGGAGCACTGAAGCTTTCTTT
TRBD1	TRBV7-2	-	TRBJ1-3	CASSLDRSGGNTIYF	TGTGCCAGCAGCTTGGACAGGAGTGGTGGAAACACCATATATTTT
-	TRBV9	-	TRBJ1-2	CASSAGSGYTF	TGTGCCAGCAGCGCCGGGAGTGGCTACACCTTC
TRBD1	TRBV5-1	-	TRBJ1-1	CASSYFPTGAIENTEAFF	TGCGCCAGCAGCTATTTTCCGACAGGGGCCATTGAGAACACTGAAGCTTTCTTT
TRBD1	TRBV27	-	TRBJ2-5	CASSLGTGNQETQYF	TGTGCCAGCAGTTTAGGGACAGGGAACCAAGAGACCCAGTACTTC
-	TRBV6-4	-	TRBJ1-6	CASSDSGSHSPLHF	TGTGCCAGCAGTGACTCGGGCAGCCATTCACCCCTCCACTTT
TRBD2	TRBV27	-	TRBJ2-3	CASSLSLAVNTQYF	TGTGCCAGCAGTTTATCCCTAGCGGTAAATACGCAGTATTTT
-	TRBV5-1	-	TRBJ2-7	CASSLSGQAYEQYF	TGCGCCAGCAGCTTGTCGGGACAAGCCTACGAGCAGTACTTC
-	TRBV27	-	TRBJ2-7	CASSLSGQGPYEQYF	TGTGCCAGCAGTTTATCTGGGCAGGGGCCTTACGAGCAGTACTTC
-	TRBV11-1	-	TRBJ2-1	CASSLAWGPTYNEQFF	TGTGCCAGCAGCTTAGCGTGGGGGCCGACCTACAATGAGCAGTTCTTC
-	TRBV7-2	-	TRBJ2-5	CASSKQGVSETQYF	TGTGCCAGCAGCAAACAGGGTGTCTCGGAGACCCAGTACTTC
TRBD1	TRBV18	-	TRBJ2-7	CASSPNRVVRDSYLYEQYF	TGTGCCAGCTCACCTAACAGGGTAGTAAGGGACAGCTATCTCTACGAGCAGTACTTC
-	TRBV27	few	TRBJ1-1	CASTSPPHGAFF	TGTGCCAGCACCTCCCCCCCGCACGGGGCTTTCTTT
TRBD1	TRBV7-9	-	TRBJ1-2	CASTPWTGGNLGYGYTF	TGTGCCAGCACCCCATGGACAGGTGGGAACTTGGGTTATGGCTACACCTTC
-	TRBV18	-	TRBJ1-3	CASSQGGSSGNTIYF	TGTGCCAGCTCACAGGGAGGTAGCTCTGGAAACACCATATATTTT
-	TRBV7-6	once	TRBJ1-5	CASSLGARPDQPQHF	TGTGCCAGCAGCCTAGGGGCAAGACCCGATCAGCCCCAGCATTTT
-	TRBV19	-	TRBJ2-2	CASKAYRDNGELFF	TGTGCCAGTAAGGCCTACAGGGACAACGGGGAGCTGTTTTTT
-	TRBV18	-	TRBJ1-5	CASSPNRDPRGNQPQHF	TGTGCCAGCTCACCAAACCGGGACCCGAGGGGGAATCAGCCCCAGCATTTT
TRBD1	TRBV13	-	TRBJ2-5	CASSVSRQGRQETQYF	TGTGCCAGCAGCGTTTCACGACAGGGGCGACAAGAGACCCAGTACTTC
TRBD2	TRBV18	-	TRBJ2-1	CASSAPNSGWAPFF	TGTGCCAGCTCAGCGCCCAATAGCGGGTGGGCGCCGTTCTTC
-	TRBV11-2	-	TRBJ1-1	CASSFQQDTEAFF	TGTGCCAGCAGCTTCCAACAGGACACTGAAGCTTTCTTT
TRBD1	TRBV5-4	-	TRBJ2-6	CASSLGTGNSGANVLTF	TGTGCCAGCAGCTTGGGGACAGGAAACTCTGGGGCCAACGTCCTGACTTTC
-	TRBV12-1	once	TRBJ1-3	CASSFGVGKDFSGNTIYF	TGTGCCAGCAGCTTTGGTGTTGGAAAGGACTTCTCTGGAAACACCATATATTTT
-	TRBV20-1	-	TRBJ2-3	CSASPVTPATDTQYF	TGCAGTGCTAGTCCCGTGACACCCGCCACAGATACGCAGTATTTT
TRBD1	TRBV19	-	TRBJ2-7	CASSLTGTALEQYF	TGTGCCAGTAGTCTCACCGGGACAGCGCTCGAGCAGTACTTC
-	TRBV15	once	TRBJ1-2	CATSRVWRGNGYTF	TGTGCCACCAGCAGAGTGTGGCGCGGTAATGGCTACACCTTC
-	TRBV7-9	-	TRBJ1-2	CASSPTGSRYGYTF	TGTGCCAGCAGCCCTACAGGGAGTCGGTATGGCTACACCTTC
TRBD1	TRBV2	-	TRBJ2-3	CASSEDRGLTDTQYF	TGTGCCAGCAGTGAAGACAGGGGGCTCACAGATACGCAGTATTTT